This T cell receptor beta chain was recovered during a study of T-cell reconstitution after alpha-beta-depleted transplantation in children. Study findings and constraints: One year post-transplant, T-cell counts and diversity were largely derived from T cells produced anew. Some patients owed their high day-60 TCRbeta diversity to surviving recipient T cells and thymic progenitors. About two months after transplant, alpha-beta T cells reportedly came from several hundred expanded graft clones.

Comments on this clonotype: The antigen is undetermined.

CDR3 length: 17 residues. V shed 1 base and J 5 bases; nucleotides not matched to a gene: 13. Germline CDR1 and CDR2: SGHRS and YFSETQ. Unique molecular identifiers were incorporated when the TCRbeta library was constructed. TCRdb reanalysed the PCR reads using MiXCR and keeps one entry per CDR3 protein. The sample records about 420,000 distinct CDR3 sequences, about 16% being singletons. The chain is built from TRBV5-1 and TRBJ2-3; 7 bases are shared with TRBD1. This TCR derives from a boy under three years old who had a stem cell transplant for Wiskott-Aldrich syndrome, so the T cells may come from the graft donor. The source material was PBMCs, mostly from graft donor cells, sampled 360 days after TCRalphabeta/CD19-depleted stem cell transplant. CDR3 region: CASSLSTGWGVGDTQYF. CDR3 DNA sequence: TGCGCCAGCAGCTTGTCGACAGGGTGGGGTGTCGGAGATACGCAGTATTTT.